This T cell receptor beta chain was profiled in a study of control samples from healthy donors and cancer patients. Sequencing was performed with immunoSEQ multiplex PCR; in TCRdb, only in-frame clones are kept and a portion is missing. The sample has some 410,000 clones, approximately 92% seen once. CDR3 length equals 15 residues. The germline V gene has CDR1 SGHRS and CDR2 YFSETQ. The V end lost 1 base, the J end lost 7 bases, and 14 bases lay between the germline ends. The sample was PBMCs. The sequence was obtained from a middle-aged man with head and neck cancer. The V gene is TRBV5-1, the J gene TRBJ1-4, with D possibly matching TRBD1 (6 bases). The CDR3 DNA reads TGCGCCAGCAGCTTGCGGGGAGGGGGTCTTGAAAAACTGTTTTTT. Translating it yields CASSLRGGGLEKLFF.